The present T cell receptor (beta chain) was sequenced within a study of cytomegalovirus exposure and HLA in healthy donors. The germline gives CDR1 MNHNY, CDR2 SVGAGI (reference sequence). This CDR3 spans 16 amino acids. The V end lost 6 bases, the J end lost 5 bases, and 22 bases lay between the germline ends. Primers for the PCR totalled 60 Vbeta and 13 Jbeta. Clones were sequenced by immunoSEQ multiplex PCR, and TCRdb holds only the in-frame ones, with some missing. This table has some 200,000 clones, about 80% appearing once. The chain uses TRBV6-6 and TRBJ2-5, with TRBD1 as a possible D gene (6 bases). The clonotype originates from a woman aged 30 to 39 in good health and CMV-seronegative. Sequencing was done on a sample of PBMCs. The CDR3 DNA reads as TGTGCCAGCAGCCCATTAGACAGGAATGAGCGTGAGACCCAGTACTTC. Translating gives CASSPLDRNERETQYF.